The 20 T cell receptor beta chains reported below all come from one sample, sequenced in a study of cytomegalovirus exposure and HLA in healthy donors. PCR amplification relied on 60 Vbeta primers (plus 13 Jbeta primers). Profiled with immunoSEQ multiplex PCR; TCRdb holds only in-frame clones, not every one. The sample comprises approximately 120,000 clones, just under 70% of which are singletons, and roughly 5.9% rests with the top ten. Sequencing used PBMCs. All receptors come from a woman in her 70s in good health and CMV-seropositive.

The chain recombines TRBV19 with TRBJ1-1; the D is unclear. Germline V gives CDR1 LNHDA, CDR2 SQIVND (reference sequence). V was shortened by 7 bases and J by 1 base, with 4 bases between the two germline ends. This CDR3 contains 11 residues. This CDR3 reads CASTGNTEAFF. The DNA of the CDR3 is TGTGCCAGTACGGGGAACACTGAAGCTTTCTTT.

This chain connects TRBV5-1 to TRBJ2-3; the D gene is possibly TRBD2 (6 bases). CDR1 and CDR2 from the germline V gene are SGHRS and YFSETQ. Trimming cost V 5 bases and J 3 bases, with 16 bases left between them. The CDR3 is 15 residues long. CDR3 amino acids: CASSIRDFGTDTQYF. DNA of the CDR3: TGCGCCAGCAGTATCCGGGACTTTGGGACAGATACGCAGTATTTT. Combining the CDR3 with reference TRBV5-1 and TRBJ2-3 gives the whole variable domain KAGVTQTPRYLIKTRGQQVTLSCSPISGHRSVSWYQQTPGQGLQFLFEYFSETQRNKGNFPGRFSGRQFSNSRSEMNVSTLELGDSALYLCASSIRDFGTDTQYFGPGTRLTVL.

The rearrangement uses TRBV4-1 and TRBJ2-1; D is perhaps TRBD2 (6 bases). Deletions cut 0 bases from V and 7 bases from J, with 13 bases between. CDR1 and CDR2 from the germline V gene are MGHRA and YSYEKL. The CDR3 contains 15 residues. The CDR3 DNA sequence: TGCGCCAGCAGCCAAGAGGATGGAGGGTGGAATGAGCAGTTCTTC. Residues: CASSQEDGGWNEQFF.

This rearrangement joins TRBV30 to TRBJ1-2, with D possibly matching TRBD1 (6 bases). Per germline, CDR1 GTSNPN and CDR2 SVGIG (reference sequence). The CDR3 spans 14 residues. The germline V and J ends were trimmed by 1 base and 3 bases, with 12 bases remaining between them. CDR3 in DNA: TGTGCCTGGAGTGACAGGGCGACGGACTATGGCTACACCTTC. It specifies CAWSDRATDYGYTF.

V usage is TRBV7-6 and J usage is TRBJ2-5; 10 nucleotides align to TRBD2. The CDR3 covers 16 residues. Germline V lookup: CDR1 SGHVS, CDR2 FNYEAQ. Trimming removed 6 bases from V and 4 bases from J; junction bases left unmatched: 11. CDR3 bases: TGTGCCAGCAGTCCTAGCGGGGGAACCCCCCGAGAGACCCAGTACTTC. Protein sequence: CASSPSGGTPRETQYF.

This chain uses TRBV19 with TRBJ2-1, with TRBD1 matching over 8 bases. With V trimmed by 5 bases and J by 7 bases, 7 bases remained unmatched. CDR3 length: 14 amino acids. The germline V gene encodes CDR1 LNHDA and CDR2 SQIVND (reference sequence). The CDR3 reads CASSGQGYGNEQFF. CDR3 sequence (DNA): TGTGCCAGTAGTGGACAGGGTTATGGGAATGAGCAGTTCTTC.

The chain uses TRBV14 and TRBJ2-3, with 9 positions matching TRBD1. The V and J ends lost 2 bases and 3 bases, in that order; junction bases with no gene match: 6. CDR1 SGHDN and CDR2 FVKESK come from the germline V gene. This CDR3 contains 16 residues. The chain's CDR3 is CASSQHRGQGTDTQYF. CDR3 in DNA: TGTGCCAGCAGCCAACACAGGGGGCAGGGGACAGATACGCAGTATTTT.

V usage is TRBV30 and J usage is TRBJ1-5; perhaps TRBD1 as D (6 bases). The germline V gene encodes CDR1 GTSNPN and CDR2 SVGIG (reference sequence). The CDR3 totals 15 residues. V was cut by 4 bases and J by 7 bases, with 20 bases left in between. The CDR3 reads CAWNQIGGAGQPQHF. In DNA form, the CDR3 reads TGTGCCTGGAACCAAATTGGGGGGGCTGGACAGCCCCAGCATTTT.

V and J are TRBV30 and TRBJ1-2; D remains ambiguous. V lost 3 bases and J 2 bases, leaving 13 bases between the germline ends. The CDR3 is 14 amino acids. The germline gives CDR1 GTSNPN, CDR2 SVGIG (reference sequence). The CDR3 sequence: CAWSLGGINYGYTF. DNA for the CDR3: TGTGCCTGGAGCTTAGGAGGAATAAACTATGGCTACACCTTC.

The J gene is TRBJ2-1, the V gene TRBV19; the D gene is possibly TRBD2 (5 bases). Germline lookup yields CDR1 LNHDA and CDR2 SQIVND (reference sequence). The CDR3 is made up of 12 amino acids. Trimming pared 4 bases from V and 7 bases from J, leaving 8 bases between. This chain's CDR3 is CASSTVANEQFF. The CDR3 bases are TGTGCCAGTAGTACCGTAGCGAATGAGCAGTTCTTC. The full variable domain, rest sourced from reference TRBV19 and TRBJ2-1, is DGGITQSPKYLFRKEGQNVTLSCEQNLNHDAMYWYRQDPGQGLRLIYYSQIVNDFQKGDIAEGYSVSREKKESFPLTVTSAQKNPTAFYLCASSTVANEQFFGPGTRLTVL.

This rearrangement joins TRBV18 to TRBJ1-1; D is unresolved. V lost 5 bases, J lost 1 base, and 8 bases lay in between. Germline assignment: CDR1 KGHSH and CDR2 LQKENI. The CDR3 loop spans 13 amino acids. This CDR3 reads CASSSVGNTEAFF. As DNA, the CDR3 is TGTGCCAGCTCATCCGTCGGGAACACTGAAGCTTTCTTT.

The V and J genes are TRBV7-6 and TRBJ1-4, with D unresolved. CDR3 size: 16 residues. V shed 5 bases and J shed 4 bases, with 17 bases lying between them. Germline loops: CDR1 SGHVS, CDR2 FNYEAQ. The CDR3 DNA reads TGTGCCAGCAGCCGCGGGTTAGTTACGAGTAATGAAAAACTGTTTTTT. Its protein product is CASSRGLVTSNEKLFF.

In its sample, this clone was seen once. The chain uses TRBV27 and TRBJ2-7; TRBD1 matches 10 bases. J was trimmed by 4 bases and V by 3 bases; bases with no gene match: 3. Germline-derived CDR1 and CDR2 are MNHEY and SMNVEV (reference sequence). The CDR3 runs 14 residues. Here the CDR3 reads CASSLTGGFYEQYF. Written as DNA, the CDR3 is TGTGCCAGCAGTTTGACAGGGGGCTTTTACGAGCAGTACTTC.

This clone was found a few times. The genes are TRBV5-5 and TRBJ1-3, with D maybe TRBD1 (5 bases). CDR3 length equals 16 residues. Germline lookup yields CDR1 SGHKS and CDR2 YYEKEE (reference sequence). Trimming cost V 4 bases and J 0 bases, with 14 bases left between them. The CDR3 coding sequence is TGTGCCAGCAGCGTCGGGACTCTTAGCTCTGGAAACACCATATATTTT. It yields the protein CASSVGTLSSGNTIYF.

The chain uses TRBV6-4 and TRBJ2-1; D possibly corresponds to TRBD2 (6 bases). The V and J ends lost 1 base and 8 bases respectively, with 12 bases between them. This CDR3 is built from 14 residues. CDR1 MRHNA and CDR2 SNTAGT come from the germline V gene. The CDR3 region has the DNA TGTGCCAGCAGTGACTTGGGCGCTAGCGATGAGCAGTTCTTC. It codes for CASSDLGASDEQFF.

This clone was seen once. This sequence joins TRBV5-5 and TRBJ1-1; no firm D call. The CDR3 loop spans 12 amino acids. Trimming removed 9 bases from V and 3 bases from J, with 12 bases in between. Germline V gene lookup returns CDR1 SGHKS and CDR2 YYEKEE (reference sequence). Here the CDR3 DNA reads TGTGCCACCCAGGCCAGCTACACTGAAGCTTTCTTT. Protein: CATQASYTEAFF.

The chain employs TRBV19 and TRBJ2-2; D may be TRBD1 (5 bases). This CDR3 contains 14 residues. Between the trimmed V and J ends, which lost 7 bases and 6 bases, there was a span of 15 bases. Per germline, CDR1 LNHDA and CDR2 SQIVND (reference sequence). The CDR3: CASTSTWGAGELFF. Here the CDR3 DNA reads TGTGCCAGTACCTCCACTTGGGGCGCCGGGGAGCTGTTTTTT. The complete variable domain, with remaining parts taken from reference TRBV19 and TRBJ2-2, reads DGGITQSPKYLFRKEGQNVTLSCEQNLNHDAMYWYRQDPGQGLRLIYYSQIVNDFQKGDIAEGYSVSREKKESFPLTVTSAQKNPTAFYLCASTSTWGAGELFFGEGSRLTVL.

CDR3 bases: TGTGCCAGCAGCTTTTCGGGGAGCAACTATGGCTACACCTTC. Its translation is CASSFSGSNYGYTF. The J gene is TRBJ1-2, the V gene TRBV7-8; D is uncertain. This CDR3 is built from 14 residues. Germline V gene sequence: CDR1 SGHVS, CDR2 FQNEAQ. The V gene lost 3 bases and the J gene lost 2 bases, with 10 bases spanning the gap.

In its sample, this clone was seen once. This chain links TRBV6-1 with TRBJ1-4; 10 nucleotides match TRBD1. V lost 6 bases and J lost 4; bases outside the gene matches: 5. The CDR3 extends over 15 amino acids. The germline V gene encodes CDR1 MNHNS and CDR2 SASEGT. The CDR3 DNA is TGTGCCAGCAGAAAGACAGGGGGCGTTAATGAAAAACTGTTTTTT. Protein sequence: CASRKTGGVNEKLFF.

This clone was observed a handful of times. The chain has TRBV18 and TRBJ1-5; 7 bases line up with TRBD1. The CDR3 consists of 13 residues. Germline loops: CDR1 KGHSH, CDR2 LQKENI. V shed 2 bases and J 5 bases; nucleotides not matched to a gene: 0. The CDR3 DNA sequence: TGTGCCAGCTCACCAACAGGGGATCAGCCCCAGCATTTT. It yields the protein CASSPTGDQPQHF.